These 29 T cell receptor beta chains were sequenced from one sample in a study of response to subunit inactivated influenza vaccine. TCRdb called the RT-PCR reads again in MiXCR, with one record for every CDR3 protein. This repertoire shows fewer than 200,000 distinct CDR3 sequences, 7.5% to 10% found once; its top ten account for around 9.9%. This sample comprised non-naive T cells sorted from PBMCs, obtained on the day of vaccination. These receptors originate from a man over 45 who received an inactivated influenza vaccine.

This clonotype was recorded many times. The V gene is TRBV5-1, the J gene TRBJ2-1; the match to TRBD1 covers 11 bases. Germline values: CDR1 SGHRS, CDR2 YFSETQ. V lost 4 bases and J lost 8; bases outside the gene matches: 5. The length of the CDR3 is 14 residues. The CDR3 loop is CASSRTGGGDEQFF. The CDR3 DNA follows: TGCGCCAGCAGCAGGACAGGGGGCGGGGATGAGCAGTTCTTC.

V gene TRBV7-2 combines with J gene TRBJ2-5; D perhaps matches TRBD2 (6 bases). The V end was cut by 2 bases, the J end by 4 bases, with 11 bases between. This CDR3 is built from 14 residues. Per the germline V gene, CDR1 is SGHTA and CDR2 is FQGNSA. For the CDR3, the DNA is TGTGCCAGCAGCTTAACGGGAGAGGTAGAGACCCAGTACTTC. This encodes CASSLTGEVETQYF.

The V gene is TRBV20-1, the J gene TRBJ1-1, with D possibly TRBD1 on 5 matching bases. Germline CDR1 is DFQATT and CDR2 is SNEGSKA (reference sequence). CDR3 length: 13 amino acids. The V end was cut by 3 bases, the J end by 4 bases, with 12 bases between. CDR3 DNA sequence: TGCAGTGCTAGTCGGGACCGGTCCACTGAAGCTTTCTTT. It encodes CSASRDRSTEAFF.

This clonotype has just a few counts. The rearrangement links TRBV20-1 to TRBJ2-7; tentative D call: TRBD1 (5 bases). V was shortened by 2 bases and J by 5 bases, with 19 bases between the two germline ends. Germline lookup yields CDR1 DFQATT and CDR2 SNEGSKA (reference sequence). This CDR3 comprises 15 residues. CDR3 protein: CSARPRTVGAHEQYF. CDR3 DNA sequence: TGCAGTGCTAGACCGAGGACGGTTGGGGCCCACGAGCAGTACTTC.

Ten or more counts support this clonotype. The chain employs TRBV7-2 and TRBJ2-2; D is unclear. The CDR3 has 14 amino acids. The ends were cut back, 0 bases at V and 5 bases at J, with 7 bases in the middle. Germline V lookup: CDR1 SGHTA, CDR2 FQGNSA. The CDR3 DNA reads as TGTGCCAGCAGCTTAGCGCTCGCTACCGGGGAGCTGTTTTTT. Protein product: CASSLALATGELFF.

This clonotype has only a few counts. V is TRBV19 and J is TRBJ2-7; weak D call: TRBD1 (6 bases). Germline CDR1 reads LNHDA; CDR2 reads SQIVND (reference sequence). The V gene lost 8 bases and the J gene lost 0 bases, with 14 bases spanning the gap. The CDR3 contains 14 residues. The CDR3 DNA is TGTGCCAGTTCTGGACAGATCGCCTCCTACGAGCAGTACTTC. Its translation is CASSGQIASYEQYF.

This clonotype was counted many times. V and J are TRBV18 and TRBJ2-1; 10 positions agree with TRBD2. The length of the CDR3 is 17 residues. Trimming cost V 0 bases and J 2 bases; bases outside gene matches: 4. Per germline, CDR1 KGHSH and CDR2 LQKENI. The CDR3 nucleotides read TGTGCCAGCTCACCACCACAGAGCGGGGGGGCCTACAATGAGCAGTTCTTC. Translating it yields CASSPPQSGGAYNEQFF.

This clonotype occurred a few times. The V and J genes are TRBV5-4 and TRBJ2-2; maybe TRBD2 (5 bases). This CDR3 comprises 18 residues. The germline V and J ends were trimmed by 3 bases and 2 bases, with 20 bases remaining between them. Looked up from germline, CDR1 is SGHNT and CDR2 is YYREEE (reference sequence). The CDR3 coding sequence is TGTGCCAGCAGCTGGGAATCGGACTGGTCAAGTAACACCGGGGAGCTGTTTTTT. Protein sequence: CASSWESDWSSNTGELFF.

Ten or more counts support this clonotype. In DNA form, the CDR3 reads TGTGCCAGCAGTGAGGGGATCACAGATACGCAGTATTTT. This gives the protein CASSEGITDTQYF. The rearrangement joins TRBV2 to TRBJ2-3; D is unresolved. V lost 3 bases and J 2 bases, leaving 6 bases between the germline ends. Germline V gene data show CDR1 as SNHLY and CDR2 as FYNNEI. The CDR3 is made up of 13 amino acids.

The chain is built from TRBV4-3 and TRBJ2-1; D not certain. The germline V gene has CDR1 LGHNA and CDR2 YSLEER. V was shortened by 4 bases and J by 0 bases, with 13 bases between the two germline ends. The CDR3 has 16 residues. The CDR3 here is CASSPSHQSSYNEQFF. In nucleotides, the CDR3 is TGCGCCAGCAGCCCCTCCCACCAAAGCTCCTACAATGAGCAGTTCTTC.

On this clonotype: A much larger clone lies one base from this, so it may be a read error. In nucleotides, the CDR3 is TGCGCCAGCAGCCGAGAATGGGGAAACGGCGAGCAGTACTTC. It yields the protein CASSREWGNGEQYF. This chain joins TRBV4-1 and TRBJ2-7, with D uncertain. CDR3 size: 14 residues. V was pared by 4 bases and J by 6 bases, with 16 bases between. The germline V gene encodes CDR1 MGHRA and CDR2 YSYEKL.

This clonotype occurred many times. This rearrangement joins TRBV4-3 to TRBJ2-3; D remains unclear. The CDR3 loop spans 12 amino acids. From germline, CDR1 is LGHNA and CDR2 YSLEER. Trimming cost V 3 bases and J 6 bases, with 7 bases left between them. The CDR3 loop reads CASSHTRDTQYF. The DNA of the CDR3 is TGCGCCAGCAGCCATACGAGGGATACGCAGTATTTT.

This clonotype was seen repeatedly, ten times or more. V usage is TRBV5-4 and J usage is TRBJ2-3; TRBD1 aligns across 7 bases. The CDR3 length is 15 residues. Unmatched junction bases numbered 3, after V lost 0 bases and J lost 2 bases. Germline CDR1 and CDR2: SGHNT and YYREEE (reference sequence). CDR3: CASSLDRGLTDTQYF. The CDR3 DNA reads TGTGCCAGCAGCTTGGACAGGGGTCTCACAGATACGCAGTATTTT.

The chain employs TRBV6-6 and TRBJ1-2; TRBD1 agrees at 7 bases. This CDR3 contains 13 residues. CDR1 is MNHNY, CDR2 SVGAGI, per germline (reference sequence). V trimming: 3 bases; J trimming: 6 bases; junction bases outside the gene matches: 4. DNA of the CDR3: TGTGCCAGCAGTTATCAAGGGGGCGATGGCTACACCTTC. Amino acids: CASSYQGGDGYTF.

The chain has TRBV7-8 and TRBJ2-7, with 9 bases identical to TRBD1. The V gene's germline CDR1 is SGHVS and CDR2 FQNEAQ. This CDR3 spans 15 amino acids. Trimming removed 5 bases from V and 3 bases from J; junction bases left unmatched: 8. As DNA, the CDR3 is TGTGCCAGCAGCCGACCCGGACAGGGGAACTACGAGCAGTACTTC. It translates to CASSRPGQGNYEQYF.

The chain carries TRBV20-1 and TRBJ2-7; 12 nucleotides agree with TRBD2. The V segment lost 2 bases and the J segment 3 bases; nucleotides outside the gene matches: 5. The CDR3 is 15 residues long. CDR1 is DFQATT, CDR2 SNEGSKA, per germline (reference sequence). CDR3 sequence (DNA): TGCAGTGCTAGAAAGAGGACTAGCGGGATCTACGAGCAGTACTTC. Translated, it gives CSARKRTSGIYEQYF.

This clonotype turned up a few times. V and J are TRBV6-2 or TRBV6-3 and TRBJ1-5; D ambiguous. The CDR3 has 15 residues. Trimming removed 6 bases from V and 0 bases from J, with 12 bases in between. Per the germline V gene, CDR1 is MNHEY and CDR2 is SVGEGT. The CDR3 loop reads CASSRGSTSNQPQHF. CDR3 nucleotide sequence: TGTGCCAGCAGCCGGGGTAGTACTAGCAATCAGCCCCAGCATTTT.

This clonotype showed up just a few times. The chain couples TRBV20-1 to TRBJ2-3, with D unresolved. V shed 1 base and J shed 4 bases, with 3 bases lying between them. The CDR3 covers 11 residues. The germline gives CDR1 DFQATT, CDR2 SNEGSKA (reference sequence). The CDR3: CSARGSDTQYF. Written as DNA, the CDR3 is TGCAGTGCTAGAGGCTCAGATACGCAGTATTTT.

In its sample, this clonotype was seen a few times. The rearrangement joins TRBV3-1 to TRBJ2-1; the match to TRBD2 covers 10 bases. Germline V gene lookup returns CDR1 LGHDT and CDR2 YNNKEL (reference sequence). CDR3 length: 16 amino acids. V was clipped by 5 bases and J by 0 bases; unmatched bases: 4. CDR3 in DNA: TGTGCCAGCAGCGTGGGACTAGCGATCTCCTACAATGAGCAGTTCTTC. Its protein is CASSVGLAISYNEQFF.

This chain joins TRBV6-6 and TRBJ2-7; D is undetermined. CDR3 length: 12 amino acids. In germline, CDR1 is MNHNY, CDR2 SVGAGI (reference sequence). V was trimmed by 0 bases and J by 6 bases, leaving 6 bases between them. The CDR3 coding sequence is TGTGCCAGCAGTTACTCGATCGCCGAGCAGTACTTC. Protein sequence: CASSYSIAEQYF.

In its sample, this clonotype was seen many times. The chain joins TRBV5-5 to TRBJ1-1, with unresolved D. The CDR3 is made up of 13 amino acids. The V gene's germline CDR1 is SGHKS and CDR2 YYEKEE (reference sequence). V was shortened by 3 bases and J by 11 bases, with 17 bases between the two germline ends. The CDR3 nucleotides are TGTGCCAGCAGCTACAACACGGCCTATTCGGCTTTCTTT. The encoded protein is CASSYNTAYSAFF.

The table lists this clonotype with many counts. The chain employs TRBV7-8 and TRBJ2-7, with 7 bases fitting TRBD2. This CDR3 contains 14 residues. Germline CDR1 and CDR2: SGHVS and FQNEAQ. V shed 2 bases, J shed 5 bases, and the junction held 6 bases outside the gene matches. The CDR3 spells CASSLWGGPHEQYF. CDR3 sequence (DNA): TGTGCCAGCAGCTTATGGGGAGGGCCCCACGAGCAGTACTTC. Full variable domain (missing parts from reference TRBV7-8 and TRBJ2-7): GAGVSQSPRYKVAKRGQDVALRCDPISGHVSLFWYQQALGQGPEFLTYFQNEAQLDKSGLPSDRFFAERPEGSVSTLKIQRTQQEDSAVYLCASSLWGGPHEQYFGPGTRLTVT.

This clonotype was detected ten times or more. The chain employs TRBV5-1 and TRBJ2-7; D is uncertain. V lost 2 bases and J lost 1, with 7 bases in between. Per germline, CDR1 SGHRS and CDR2 YFSETQ. The CDR3 runs 13 residues. For the CDR3, the DNA is TGCGCCAGCAGCTTCGGCGCATCCTACGAGCAGTACTTC. This translates into CASSFGASYEQYF.

The chain employs TRBV2 and TRBJ2-3, with TRBD2 identical over 9 bases. The CDR3 runs 15 residues. V shed 4 bases, J shed 4 bases, and the junction held 6 bases outside the gene matches. The germline V gene has CDR1 SNHLY and CDR2 FYNNEI. CDR3: CASSVPSGMSDTQYF. The DNA of the CDR3 is TGTGCCAGCAGTGTACCTAGCGGGATGTCAGATACGCAGTATTTT.

The CDR3 DNA reads TGTGCCAGTAATGTCTGGGGTGGCAATCAGCCCCAGCATTTT. This encodes CASNVWGGNQPQHF. The chain couples TRBV19 to TRBJ1-5, with D uncertain. The germline V gene encodes CDR1 LNHDA and CDR2 SQIVND (reference sequence). Trimming cost V 7 bases and J 2 bases, with 12 bases left between them. This CDR3 has 14 amino acids. Full variable domain (remainder filled in from reference TRBV19 and TRBJ1-5): DGGITQSPKYLFRKEGQNVTLSCEQNLNHDAMYWYRQDPGQGLRLIYYSQIVNDFQKGDIAEGYSVSREKKESFPLTVTSAQKNPTAFYLCASNVWGGNQPQHFGDGTRLSIL.

This clonotype was observed many times. This chain joins TRBV7-2 and TRBJ2-5; D might be TRBD2 (5 bases). The CDR3 runs to 12 residues. Trimming cost V 1 base and J 6 bases, with 6 bases left between them. Germline assignment: CDR1 SGHTA and CDR2 FQGNSA. The CDR3 is CASSLERQTQYF. CDR3 DNA sequence: TGTGCCAGCAGCTTAGAGCGGCAGACCCAGTACTTC.

The CDR3 DNA sequence: TGTGCCAGCTCACCTTCGAGCGCCGGGGGTGGCTACACCTTC. Translating gives CASSPSSAGGGYTF. This chain joins TRBV18 and TRBJ1-2, with D maybe TRBD1 (5 bases). CDR3 length: 14 amino acids. With 3 bases removed from V and 7 bases from J, the gap between germline ends came to 15 bases. Looked up from germline, CDR1 is KGHSH and CDR2 is LQKENI.

This clonotype was observed a few times. The V gene is TRBV3-1, the J gene TRBJ2-1, with TRBD2 matching 11 bases. The CDR3 runs to 18 residues. J gave up 2 bases and V 1 base, and 7 bases lay outside the gene matches. Germline assignment: CDR1 LGHDT and CDR2 YNNKEL (reference sequence). The CDR3, as DNA: TGTGCCAGCAGCCAAGGGCGGGTAGCGGGAGGGGCCTACAATGAGCAGTTCTTC. It codes for CASSQGRVAGGAYNEQFF.

V and J are TRBV9 and TRBJ2-1; no firm D call. The CDR3 runs 13 residues. From germline, CDR1 is SGDLS and CDR2 YYNGEE. V was shortened by 4 bases and J by 5 bases, with 10 bases between the two germline ends. The CDR3 spells CASSSRAHNEQFF. For the CDR3, the DNA is TGTGCCAGCAGCTCCCGGGCCCACAATGAGCAGTTCTTC. The full variable domain, in which reference TRBV9 and TRBJ2-1 provide the parts outside the CDR3, is DSGVTQTPKHLITATGQRVTLRCSPRSGDLSVYWYQQSLDQGLQFLIQYYNGEERAKGNILERFSAQQFPDLHSELNLSSLELGDSALYFCASSSRAHNEQFFGPGTRLTVL.